Listed below are T cell receptor beta chains from one sample, sequenced in a study of Graves' ophthalmopathy and Graves' hyperthyroidism. Via MiXCR, TCRdb re-called the multiplex PCR reads, giving one row per CDR3 protein. The sample yields around 400,000 distinct CDR3 sequences, roughly 21% seen once. The specimen sequenced was peripheral blood. These receptors were taken from a woman aged 18-29 years with stable Graves' hyperthyroidism. The CDR3 runs from the conserved cysteine through the conserved F or W. The D gene is left open where the match is weak. Size values are once, few and many counts, or a class for expanded clones, and some rows have none.

TRBV6-1,TRBJ2-5,-,-,TGTGCCAGCAGTGAGCGGTTCGAGACCCAGTACTTC,CASSERFETQYF
TRBV7-9,TRBJ2-7,many,-,TGTGCCAGCAGCTTCGGACTGGCAGACGCCTACGAGCAGTACTTC,CASSFGLADAYEQYF
TRBV28,TRBJ1-5,many,TRBD1,TGTGCCAGCAGGACAGGGGGCTTCCGGCAGCCCCAGCATTTT,CASRTGGFRQPQHF
TRBV30,TRBJ1-2,-,TRBD1,TGTGCCTGGGAACACGGGACAGCGGACTATGGCTACACCTTC,CAWEHGTADYGYTF
TRBV12-3/TRBV12-4,TRBJ2-7,many,-,TGTGCCAGCACCCGGGTCTGGTACGAGCAGTACTTC,CASTRVWYEQYF
TRBV15,TRBJ2-7,many,-,TGTGCCACCAGCAGCGCCCTGAGGGACGAGCAGTACTTC,CATSSALRDEQYF
TRBV19,TRBJ1-1,many,-,TGTGCCAGTAGCTCCTGGAAGGACACTGAAGCTTTCTTT,CASSSWKDTEAFF
TRBV27,TRBJ1-6,many,-,TGTGCCAGCAGTCCGACGTGGGGCGCAATTTCACCCCTCCACTTT,CASSPTWGAISPLHF
TRBV11-2,TRBJ2-7,few,-,TGTGCCAGCAGCTTAGGCGTGGACCCTCCCGAGCAGTACTTC,CASSLGVDPPEQYF
TRBV5-4,TRBJ1-2,many,-,TGTGCCAGCAGCTTAATTAGGGGATCGTATGGCTACACCTTC,CASSLIRGSYGYTF
TRBV5-1,TRBJ1-3,-,TRBD1,TGCGCCAGCAGCTTTGGGCTGGCCGAGGGACAGGGAATTATCGGAAACACCATATATTTT,CASSFGLAEGQGIIGNTIYF
TRBV6-2/TRBV6-3,TRBJ2-4,many,-,TGTGCCAGCAGTTATTATGGGGGGAGAGCCAAAAACATTCAGTACTTC,CASSYYGGRAKNIQYF
TRBV6-5,TRBJ1-1,many,-,TGTGCCAGCAGTTACCCCTCACCCAAGGGCTCTGAAGCTTTCTTT,CASSYPSPKGSEAFF
TRBV12-3/TRBV12-4,TRBJ1-2,many,-,TGTGCCAGCAGTTTGCTCAGGGAAGGTGGCTACACCTTC,CASSLLREGGYTF
TRBV6-1,TRBJ2-2,many,-,TGTGCCAGCATCTCCGGCAGGACCGGGGAGCTGTTTTTT,CASISGRTGELFF
TRBV11-2,TRBJ1-2,many,TRBD1,TGTGCCAGCAGCCGGGACAGGGTAGAATATGGCTACACCTTC,CASSRDRVEYGYTF
TRBV2,TRBJ2-7,many,TRBD1,TGTGCCAGCAGTGAAGATATGGACAGGGGCTCCTACGAGCAGTACTTC,CASSEDMDRGSYEQYF
TRBV5-1,TRBJ2-6,-,TRBD2,TGCGCCAGCAGCTGGGCTAGCGGGAGGGCCGCTGGGGCCAACGTCCTGACTTTC,CASSWASGRAAGANVLTF
TRBV12-3/TRBV12-4,TRBJ1-2,many,TRBD1,TGTGCCAGCAGTTGGGACCAGGGGGACGTCTACACCTTC,CASSWDQGDVYTF
TRBV12-3/TRBV12-4,TRBJ2-7,many,TRBD1,TGTGCCAGCAGCTCTACTCCCGGGACAGGGTATTCCTACGAGCAGTACTTC,CASSSTPGTGYSYEQYF